The TCR beta chain under discussion was sequenced for a study of CD8 T cells in Susac syndrome. This clonotype was observed once. The sequenced target, TCR beta, came from blood CD8+ and CD4+ T cells. TEMRA cells were FACS-enriched, while CD8+ and CD4+ T cells were negatively isolated. The CDR3 loop spans 15 amino acids. Trimming stripped 2 bases from V and 2 bases from J, with 13 bases between. Germline loops: CDR1 SGHTA, CDR2 FQGNSA. Reverse transcription of 0.5 to 1 ug RNA was performed with random hexamers. One entry per CDR3 protein, called by TCRdb with MiXCR from the immunoSEQ multiplex PCR reads. There are about 200,000 distinct CDR3 sequences in the sample; 85% to 95% occur only once, and under 0.12% lies in the top ten.

The rearrangement joins TRBV7-2 to TRBJ2-7; no clear D. This receptor was obtained from a human donor in good health. Sequenced input: CD4+ T cells from PBMCs. CDR3 residues: CASSLSLQPAYEQYF. The CDR3 region has the DNA TGTGCCAGCAGCTTATCCCTGCAGCCAGCCTACGAGCAGTACTTC.